Following are 5 T cell receptor beta chains from one sample sequenced in a study of shared clonotypes between healthy human individuals. Profiling relied on immunoSEQ multiplex PCR, and the TCRdb table lists in-frame clones only, not all of them. The sample includes some 1.1 million clones, around three quarters of them seen just once. Sequencing input: memory CD4+ T cells from PBMCs. As to subset: CD45RA-negative fraction. Receptors were obtained from a man aged 18 to 30 in good health. Some clones in this sample may be carry-over from other donors' samples.

This chain connects TRBV19 to TRBJ1-1; 7 positions agree with TRBD1. V was pared by 7 bases and J by 4 bases, with 12 bases of the junction left unmatched. The CDR3 spans 15 residues. CDR1 is LNHDA and CDR2 is SQIVND in the germline V gene (reference sequence). This CDR3 reads CASKGGGHISTEAFF. DNA for the CDR3: TGTGCCAGTAAGGGAGGGGGCCATATATCCACTGAAGCTTTCTTT.

This CDR3 reads CASSLTPGSFSYNEQFF. In DNA form, the CDR3 reads TGTGCCAGCAGCTTAACTCCTGGGAGCTTCTCCTACAATGAGCAGTTCTTC. V gene TRBV7-8 combines with J gene TRBJ2-1; tentatively, D is TRBD2 (5 bases). Per germline, CDR1 SGHVS and CDR2 FQNEAQ. This CDR3 comprises 17 residues. V lost 2 bases and J lost 0, with 14 bases in between.

A note on this clone: Other DNA sequences in this specimen translate into the identical CDR3. The chain links TRBV5-1 to TRBJ2-1; the D is unclear. Trimming took 1 base from V and 6 from J, leaving 5 bases between them. The CDR3 spans 12 residues. Germline CDR1 SGHRS, CDR2 YFSETQ. The CDR3 spells CASSLQGNEQFF. The CDR3 DNA reads TGCGCCAGCAGCTTGCAAGGCAATGAGCAGTTCTTC.

The V gene is TRBV7-6, the J gene TRBJ1-3, with D unclear. The CDR3 contains 15 residues. CDR1 is SGHVS, CDR2 FNYEAQ, per germline. Trimming removed 1 base at V and 2 bases at J, with 9 bases between. In DNA form, the CDR3 reads TGTGCCAGCAGCTTAGGGCGTGAGGCTGGAAACACCATATATTTT. This encodes CASSLGREAGNTIYF.

This chain uses TRBV4-1 with TRBJ2-5; 11 bases match TRBD2. The junction had 7 bases not matched to a gene; V was cut back by 0 bases and J by 1 base. CDR3 size: 18 residues. Per germline, CDR1 MGHRA and CDR2 YSYEKL. The CDR3, as DNA: TGCGCCAGCAGCCAAGAAGGCTTAGCGGGGGGGTTCCAAGAGACCCAGTACTTC. Translated: CASSQEGLAGGFQETQYF.